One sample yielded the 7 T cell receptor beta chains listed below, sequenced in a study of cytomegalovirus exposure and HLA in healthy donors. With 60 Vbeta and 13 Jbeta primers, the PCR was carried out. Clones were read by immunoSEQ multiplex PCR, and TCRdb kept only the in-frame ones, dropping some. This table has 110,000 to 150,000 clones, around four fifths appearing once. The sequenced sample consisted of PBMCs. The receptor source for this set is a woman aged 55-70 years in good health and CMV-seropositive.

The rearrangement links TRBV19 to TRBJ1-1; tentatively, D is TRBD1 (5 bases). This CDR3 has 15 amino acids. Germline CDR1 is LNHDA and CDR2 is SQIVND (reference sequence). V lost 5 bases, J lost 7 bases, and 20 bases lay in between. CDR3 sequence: CASSPGGEKYGEAFF. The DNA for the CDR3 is TGTGCCAGTAGTCCGGGAGGGGAGAAGTACGGTGAAGCTTTCTTT.

The CDR3 spells CATSRGNDRGQYF. CDR3 in DNA: TGTGCCACCAGCAGGGGTAACGACCGGGGGCAGTACTTC. This chain uses TRBV15 with TRBJ2-7, with a weak D call TRBD2 (5 bases). Between the trimmed V and J ends, which lost 3 bases and 9 bases, there was a span of 15 bases. The germline V gene encodes CDR1 LNHNV and CDR2 YYDKDF (reference sequence). The CDR3 covers 13 residues.

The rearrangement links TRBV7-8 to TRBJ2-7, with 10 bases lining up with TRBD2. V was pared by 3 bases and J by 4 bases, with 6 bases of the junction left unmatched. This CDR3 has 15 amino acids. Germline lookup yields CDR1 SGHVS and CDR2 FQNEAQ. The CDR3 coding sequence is TGTGCCAGCAGCTTCGGACTAGCGGAGGGTTACGAGCAGTACTTC. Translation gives CASSFGLAEGYEQYF. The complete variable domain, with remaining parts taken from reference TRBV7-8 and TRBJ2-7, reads GAGVSQSPRYKVAKRGQDVALRCDPISGHVSLFWYQQALGQGPEFLTYFQNEAQLDKSGLPSDRFFAERPEGSVSTLKIQRTQQEDSAVYLCASSFGLAEGYEQYFGPGTRLTVT.

DNA of the CDR3: TGTGCCAGCAGCAAAGCCAGGGAACTCTCCTACGAGCAGTACTTC. This codes for CASSKARELSYEQYF. The rearrangement uses TRBV21-1 and TRBJ2-7; the DNA was not used to check the table's D call, TRBD1. TRBV21-1 is marked as a pseudogene. The CDR3 sequence is 15 residues long.

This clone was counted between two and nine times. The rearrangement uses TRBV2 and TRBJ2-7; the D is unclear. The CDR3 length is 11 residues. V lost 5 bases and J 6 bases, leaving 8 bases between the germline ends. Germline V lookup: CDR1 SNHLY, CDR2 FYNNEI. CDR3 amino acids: CASSTYAEQYF. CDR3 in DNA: TGTGCCAGCAGTACATACGCCGAGCAGTACTTC.

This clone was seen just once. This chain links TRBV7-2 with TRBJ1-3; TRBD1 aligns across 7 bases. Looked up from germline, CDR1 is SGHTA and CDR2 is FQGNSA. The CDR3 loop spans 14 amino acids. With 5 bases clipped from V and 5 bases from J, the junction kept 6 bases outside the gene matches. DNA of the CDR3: TGTGCCAGCAGCCCCTCAGGGGGTAGAAACACCATATATTTT. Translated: CASSPSGGRNTIYF.

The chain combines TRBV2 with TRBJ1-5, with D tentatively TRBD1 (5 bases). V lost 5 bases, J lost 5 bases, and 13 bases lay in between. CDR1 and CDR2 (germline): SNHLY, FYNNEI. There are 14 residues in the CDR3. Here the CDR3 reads CASSKRREDQPQHF. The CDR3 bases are TGTGCCAGCAGTAAACGCAGGGAGGATCAGCCCCAGCATTTT. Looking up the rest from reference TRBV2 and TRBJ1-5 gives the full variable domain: EPEVTQTPSHQVTQMGQEVILRCVPISNHLYFYWYRQILGQKVEFLVSFYNNEISEKSEIFDDQFSVERPDGSNFTLKIRSTKLEDSAMYFCASSKRREDQPQHFGDGTRLSIL.